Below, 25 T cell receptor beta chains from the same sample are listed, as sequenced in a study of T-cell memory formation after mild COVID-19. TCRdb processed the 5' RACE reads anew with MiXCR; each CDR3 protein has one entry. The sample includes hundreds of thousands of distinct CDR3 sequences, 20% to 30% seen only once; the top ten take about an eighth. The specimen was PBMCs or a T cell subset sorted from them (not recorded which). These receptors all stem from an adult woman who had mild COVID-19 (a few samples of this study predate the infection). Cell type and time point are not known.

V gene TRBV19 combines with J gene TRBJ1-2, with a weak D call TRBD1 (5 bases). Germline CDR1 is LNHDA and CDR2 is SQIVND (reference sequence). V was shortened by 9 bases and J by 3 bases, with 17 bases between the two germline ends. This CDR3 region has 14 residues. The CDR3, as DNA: TGTGCCAGCACAGCGGGACGGCGGGACTATGGCTACACCTTC. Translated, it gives CASTAGRRDYGYTF.

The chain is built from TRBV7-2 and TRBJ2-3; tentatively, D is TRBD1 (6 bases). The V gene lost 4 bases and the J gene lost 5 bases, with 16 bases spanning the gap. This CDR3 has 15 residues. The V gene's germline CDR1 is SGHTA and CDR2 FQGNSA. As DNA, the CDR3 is TGTGCCAGCAGCTCAAGACAGGTCCCGGGAGATACGCAGTATTTT. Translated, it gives CASSSRQVPGDTQYF.

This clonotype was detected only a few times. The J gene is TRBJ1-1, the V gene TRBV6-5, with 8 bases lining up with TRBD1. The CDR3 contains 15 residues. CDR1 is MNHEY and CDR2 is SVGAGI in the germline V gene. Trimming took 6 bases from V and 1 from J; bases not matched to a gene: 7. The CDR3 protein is CASSRRTGKNTEAFF. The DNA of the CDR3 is TGTGCCAGCAGCCGCCGGACAGGGAAGAACACTGAAGCTTTCTTT.

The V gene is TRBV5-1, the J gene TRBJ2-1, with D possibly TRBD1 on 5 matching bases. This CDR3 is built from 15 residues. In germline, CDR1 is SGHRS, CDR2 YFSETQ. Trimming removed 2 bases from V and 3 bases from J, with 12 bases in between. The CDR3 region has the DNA TGCGCCAGCAGCTTAGGCAGGGTGGGCTACAATGAGCAGTTCTTC. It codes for CASSLGRVGYNEQFF.

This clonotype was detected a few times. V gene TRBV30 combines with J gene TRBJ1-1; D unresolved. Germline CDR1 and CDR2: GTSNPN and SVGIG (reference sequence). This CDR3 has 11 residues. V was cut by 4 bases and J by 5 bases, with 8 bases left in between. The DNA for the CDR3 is TGTGCCTGGACTGTGGAGACTGAAGCTTTCTTT. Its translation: CAWTVETEAFF.

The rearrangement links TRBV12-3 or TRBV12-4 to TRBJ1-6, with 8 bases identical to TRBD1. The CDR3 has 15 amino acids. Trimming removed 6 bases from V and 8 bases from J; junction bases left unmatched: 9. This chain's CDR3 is CASSPNTGGHSPLHF. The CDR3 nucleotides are TGTGCCAGCAGCCCAAACACAGGGGGGCATTCACCCCTCCACTTT.

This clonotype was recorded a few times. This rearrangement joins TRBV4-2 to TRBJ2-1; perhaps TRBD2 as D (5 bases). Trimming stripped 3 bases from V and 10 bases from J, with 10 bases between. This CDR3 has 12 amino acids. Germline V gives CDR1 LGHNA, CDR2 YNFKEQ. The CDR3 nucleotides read TGTGCCAGCAGCCACGACCGGGAAGAGCAGTTCTTC. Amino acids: CASSHDREEQFF.

The DNA of the CDR3 is TGTGCCAGCAGCTCCGCCAGTGCCCTTGACGGTGGTGGCTACACCTTC. Its translation is CASSSASALDGGGYTF. The V call is TRBV5-4, the J call TRBJ1-2; D not resolved. The V end was cut by 3 bases, the J end by 7 bases, with 22 bases between. Germline V CDR1 and CDR2: SGHNT, YYREEE (reference sequence). The CDR3 is made up of 16 amino acids.

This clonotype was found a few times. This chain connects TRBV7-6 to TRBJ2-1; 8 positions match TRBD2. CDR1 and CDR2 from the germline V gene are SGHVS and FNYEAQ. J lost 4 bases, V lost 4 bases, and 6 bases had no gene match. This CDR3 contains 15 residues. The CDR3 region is CASSSGGRSYNEQFF. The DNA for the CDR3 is TGTGCCAGCAGCTCAGGCGGGAGGAGTTACAATGAGCAGTTCTTC.

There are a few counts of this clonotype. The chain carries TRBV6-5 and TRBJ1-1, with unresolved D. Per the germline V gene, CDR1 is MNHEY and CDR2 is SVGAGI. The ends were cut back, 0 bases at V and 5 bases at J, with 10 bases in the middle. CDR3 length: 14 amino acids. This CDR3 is CASSYSLTGTEAFF. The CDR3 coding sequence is TGTGCCAGCAGTTACTCTCTTACGGGGACTGAAGCTTTCTTT.

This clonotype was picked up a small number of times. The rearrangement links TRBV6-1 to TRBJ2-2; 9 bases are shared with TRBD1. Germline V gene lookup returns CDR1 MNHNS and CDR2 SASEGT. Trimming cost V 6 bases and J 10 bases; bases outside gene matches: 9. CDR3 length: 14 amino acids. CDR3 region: CASRKGTGTKELFF. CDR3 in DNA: TGTGCCAGCAGGAAGGGGACAGGGACAAAGGAGCTGTTTTTT.

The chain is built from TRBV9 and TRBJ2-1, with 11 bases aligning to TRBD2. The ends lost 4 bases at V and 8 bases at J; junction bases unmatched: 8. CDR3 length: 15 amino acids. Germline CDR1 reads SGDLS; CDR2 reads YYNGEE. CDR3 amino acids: CASSPLAGGKYEQFF. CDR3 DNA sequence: TGTGCCAGCAGCCCTCTAGCGGGAGGTAAATATGAGCAGTTCTTC.

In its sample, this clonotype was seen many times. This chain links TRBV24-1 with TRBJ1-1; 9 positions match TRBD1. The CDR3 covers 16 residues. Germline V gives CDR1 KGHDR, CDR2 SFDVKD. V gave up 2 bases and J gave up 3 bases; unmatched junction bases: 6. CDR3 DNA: TGTGCCACCAGTGATTCCCGACAGGGGGGGCACACTGAAGCTTTCTTT. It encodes CATSDSRQGGHTEAFF.

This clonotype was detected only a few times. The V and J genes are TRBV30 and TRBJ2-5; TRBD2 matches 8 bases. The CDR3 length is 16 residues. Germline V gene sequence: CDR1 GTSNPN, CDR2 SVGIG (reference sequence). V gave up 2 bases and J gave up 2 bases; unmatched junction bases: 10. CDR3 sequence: CAWSFSAGVGQETQYF. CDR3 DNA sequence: TGTGCCTGGAGTTTCTCAGCGGGAGTGGGGCAAGAGACCCAGTACTTC.

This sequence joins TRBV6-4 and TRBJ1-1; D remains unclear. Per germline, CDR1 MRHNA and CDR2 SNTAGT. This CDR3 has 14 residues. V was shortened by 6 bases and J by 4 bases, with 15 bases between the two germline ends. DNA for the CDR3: TGTGCCAGCAGCCTGAGCCCCGAGGGCACTGAAGCTTTCTTT. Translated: CASSLSPEGTEAFF.

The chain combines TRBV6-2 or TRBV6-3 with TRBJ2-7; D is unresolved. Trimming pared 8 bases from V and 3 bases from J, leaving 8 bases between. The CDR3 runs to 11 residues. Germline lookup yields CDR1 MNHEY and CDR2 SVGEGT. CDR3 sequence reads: CASGLIYEQYF. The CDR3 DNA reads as TGTGCCAGCGGGCTAATCTACGAGCAGTACTTC.

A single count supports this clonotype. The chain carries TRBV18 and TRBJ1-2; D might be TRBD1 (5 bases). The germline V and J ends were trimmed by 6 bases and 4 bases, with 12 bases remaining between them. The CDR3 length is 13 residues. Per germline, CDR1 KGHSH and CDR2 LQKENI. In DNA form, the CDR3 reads TGTGCCAGCTCTCAAATCGACAGCTATGGCTACACCTTC. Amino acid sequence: CASSQIDSYGYTF.

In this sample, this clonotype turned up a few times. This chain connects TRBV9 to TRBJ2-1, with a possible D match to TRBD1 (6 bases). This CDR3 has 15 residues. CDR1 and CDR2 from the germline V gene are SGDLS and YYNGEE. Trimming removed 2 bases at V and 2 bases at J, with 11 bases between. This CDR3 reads CASSVAGQTYNEQFF. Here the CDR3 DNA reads TGTGCCAGCAGCGTCGCAGGACAGACCTACAATGAGCAGTTCTTC.

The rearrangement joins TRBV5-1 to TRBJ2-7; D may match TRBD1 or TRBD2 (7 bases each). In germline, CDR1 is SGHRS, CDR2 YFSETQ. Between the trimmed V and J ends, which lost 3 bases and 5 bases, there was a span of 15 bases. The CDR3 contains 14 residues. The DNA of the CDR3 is TGCGCCAGCAGCTACGGACAGGCGGGGGACGAGCAGTACTTC. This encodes CASSYGQAGDEQYF.

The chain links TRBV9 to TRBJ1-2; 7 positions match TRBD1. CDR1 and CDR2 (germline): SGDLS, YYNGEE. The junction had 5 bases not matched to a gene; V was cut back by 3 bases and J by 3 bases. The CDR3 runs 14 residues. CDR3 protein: CASSGATGHYGYTF. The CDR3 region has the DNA TGTGCCAGCAGCGGCGCGACAGGGCACTATGGCTACACCTTC.

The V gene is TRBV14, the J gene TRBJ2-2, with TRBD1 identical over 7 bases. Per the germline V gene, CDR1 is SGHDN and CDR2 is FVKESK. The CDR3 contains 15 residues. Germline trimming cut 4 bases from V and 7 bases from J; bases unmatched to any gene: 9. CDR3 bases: TGTGCCAGCAGCCGAGGGGGCAGGTCTGTCGGGGAGCTGTTTTTT. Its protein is CASSRGGRSVGELFF.

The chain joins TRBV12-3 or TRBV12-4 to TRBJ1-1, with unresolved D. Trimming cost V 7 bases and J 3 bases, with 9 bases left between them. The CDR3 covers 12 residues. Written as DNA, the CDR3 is TGTGCCAGCAACTTAGGTCACACTGAAGCTTTCTTT. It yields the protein CASNLGHTEAFF.

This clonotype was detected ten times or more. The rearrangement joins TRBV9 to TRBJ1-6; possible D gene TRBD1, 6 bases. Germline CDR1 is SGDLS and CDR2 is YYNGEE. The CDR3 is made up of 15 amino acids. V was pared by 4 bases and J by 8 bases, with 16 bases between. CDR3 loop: CASSIKEGGYSPLHF. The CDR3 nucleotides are TGTGCCAGCAGCATTAAAGAGGGGGGATATTCACCCCTCCACTTT.

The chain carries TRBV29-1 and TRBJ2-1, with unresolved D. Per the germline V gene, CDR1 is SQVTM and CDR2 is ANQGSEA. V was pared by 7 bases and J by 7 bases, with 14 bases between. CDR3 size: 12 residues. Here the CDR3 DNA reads TGCAGCGCTGGGTGCTGTCAAAATGAGCAGTTCTTC. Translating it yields CSAGCCQNEQFF.

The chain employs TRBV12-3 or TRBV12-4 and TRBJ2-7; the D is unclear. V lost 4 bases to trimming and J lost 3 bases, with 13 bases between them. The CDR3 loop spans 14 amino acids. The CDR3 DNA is TGTGCCAGCAGTTCCGACGGTTTTAGCTACGAGCAGTACTTC. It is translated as CASSSDGFSYEQYF.